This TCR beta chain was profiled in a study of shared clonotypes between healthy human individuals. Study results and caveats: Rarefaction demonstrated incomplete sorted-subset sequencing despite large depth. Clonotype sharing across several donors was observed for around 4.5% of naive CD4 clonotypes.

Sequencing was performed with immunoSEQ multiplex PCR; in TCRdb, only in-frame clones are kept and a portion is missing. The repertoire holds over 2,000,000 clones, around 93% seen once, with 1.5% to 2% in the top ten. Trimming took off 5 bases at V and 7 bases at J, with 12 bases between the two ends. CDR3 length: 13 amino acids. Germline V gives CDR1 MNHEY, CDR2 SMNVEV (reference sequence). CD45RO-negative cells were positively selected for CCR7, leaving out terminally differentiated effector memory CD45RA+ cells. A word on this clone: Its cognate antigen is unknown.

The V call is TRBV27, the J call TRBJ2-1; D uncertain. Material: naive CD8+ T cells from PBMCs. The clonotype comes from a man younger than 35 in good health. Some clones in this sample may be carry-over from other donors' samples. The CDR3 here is CASSNRAPNEQFF. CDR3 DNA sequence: TGTGCCAGCAGTAACCGGGCTCCAAATGAGCAGTTCTTC.